A single sample gave rise to the 29 T cell receptor beta chains below, sequenced in a study of blood T cell repertoires in COVID-19 (dated by TCRdb to the early 2020s). The library was made by the immunoSEQ multiplex PCR assay. Sourced from immuneACCESS, this table was stored by TCRdb with only in-frame sequences that have V and J called. A share of the clones is absent; for the studies checked, an unresolved V gene accounts for under half, and the remainder has no known explanation. This sample has roughly 200,000 clones in its table, and around 80% of those were observed once. The ten largest clones take up 6% to 7.5% of the sample. Sequenced input: peripheral blood. The receptors come from an older man with active or convalescent COVID-19.

The chain recombines TRBV9 with TRBJ2-3; 12 positions agree with TRBD2. J gave up 3 bases and V 5 bases, and 7 bases lay outside the gene matches. The CDR3 totals 16 residues. Germline assignment: CDR1 SGDLS and CDR2 YYNGEE. The CDR3 loop is CASSRSSGRGTDTQYF. As DNA, the CDR3 is TGTGCCAGCAGTCGTTCTAGCGGGAGGGGGACAGATACGCAGTATTTT.

This chain joins TRBV12-2 and TRBJ1-1; no check of the table's D call, TRBD1, against the DNA was made. TRBV12-2 counts as a pseudogene. CDR3 size: 19 residues. CDR3 loop: CASRLEARDTLTRRPEAFF. The CDR3 DNA follows: TGTGCAAGTCGCTTAGAGGCTAGGGACACCCTGACTCGGAGGCCTGAAGCTTTCTTT.

The J gene is TRBJ2-3, the V gene TRBV3-1 (or the pseudogene TRBV3-2); a possible D gene is TRBD2 (5 bases). The CDR3 covers 15 residues. The V gene's germline CDR1 is LGHDT and CDR2 YNNKEL (reference sequence). V gave up 4 bases and J gave up 5 bases, with 16 bases separating them. CDR3 in DNA: TGTGCCAGCAGCCTTGGGGTTTGGGAGAAAGATACGCAGTATTTT. Protein product: CASSLGVWEKDTQYF.

In its sample, this clone was seen once. The rearrangement uses TRBV20-1 and TRBJ2-7, with D possibly TRBD2 on 5 matching bases. This CDR3 is 11 amino acids long. Germline V gene data show CDR1 as DFQATT and CDR2 as SNEGSKA (reference sequence). Trimming shortened V by 0 bases and J by 7 bases, and 7 bases separated the two germline ends. The CDR3: CSARDRGEQYF. CDR3 nucleotides: TGCAGTGCTAGAGATCGCGGGGAGCAGTACTTC.

V gene TRBV5-1 combines with J gene TRBJ2-1; 10 nucleotides match TRBD1. The length of the CDR3 is 15 residues. The germline V gene encodes CDR1 SGHRS and CDR2 YFSETQ. J gave up 1 base and V 4 bases, and 2 bases lay outside the gene matches. The CDR3 region is CASSQGQGSYNEQFF. The CDR3 bases are TGCGCCAGCAGCCAGGGACAGGGGTCCTACAATGAGCAGTTCTTC. Full variable domain (outside the CDR3, taken from reference TRBV5-1 and TRBJ2-1): KAGVTQTPRYLIKTRGQQVTLSCSPISGHRSVSWYQQTPGQGLQFLFEYFSETQRNKGNFPGRFSGRQFSNSRSEMNVSTLELGDSALYLCASSQGQGSYNEQFFGPGTRLTVL.

This sequence joins TRBV18 and TRBJ1-1, with 8 positions matching TRBD1. Trimming at V came to 0 bases and at J to 1 base, leaving 4 bases not matched to a gene. CDR1 is KGHSH and CDR2 is LQKENI in the germline V gene. The CDR3 totals 16 residues. DNA for the CDR3: TGTGCCAGCTCACCACCAGTTCAGGGGGCGAACACTGAAGCTTTCTTT. Encoded protein: CASSPPVQGANTEAFF.

This chain connects TRBV19 to TRBJ2-3; the match to TRBD1 covers 8 bases. V shed 7 bases, J shed 1 base, and the junction held 7 bases outside the gene matches. The CDR3 is made up of 15 amino acids. The germline CDR1 and CDR2 sequences are LNHDA and SQIVND (reference sequence). The CDR3 sequence is CASTDRARGTDTQYF. CDR3 bases: TGTGCCAGTACGGACAGGGCGAGGGGCACAGATACGCAGTATTTT.

The rearrangement links TRBV6-5 to TRBJ1-1, with D possibly matching TRBD1 (5 bases). The CDR3 length is 15 residues. The V gene lost 4 bases and the J gene lost 4 bases, with 16 bases spanning the gap. Germline V gene sequence: CDR1 MNHEY, CDR2 SVGAGI. CDR3 sequence reads: CASSSWGRRVTEAFF. The CDR3 DNA follows: TGTGCCAGCAGTTCATGGGGGAGGAGGGTCACTGAAGCTTTCTTT.

This clone was recorded once. The chain joins TRBV7-9 to TRBJ1-1; 9 bases map to TRBD1. The CDR3 is 15 amino acids. V shed 3 bases and J 1 base; nucleotides not matched to a gene: 3. From germline, CDR1 is SEHNR and CDR2 FQNEAQ (reference sequence). The chain's CDR3 is CASSFGTGRNTEAFF. Written as DNA, the CDR3 is TGTGCCAGCAGCTTTGGGACAGGGAGGAACACTGAAGCTTTCTTT.

CDR3 sequence: CASSAVSNTEAFF. The CDR3 DNA follows: TGTGCCAGCAGTGCCGTGAGTAACACTGAAGCTTTCTTT. The chain joins TRBV2 to TRBJ1-1; D ambiguous. The CDR3 runs 13 residues. Germline assignment: CDR1 SNHLY and CDR2 FYNNEI. Trimming removed 4 bases from V and 2 bases from J, with 8 bases in between.

The chain employs TRBV19 and TRBJ2-2; tentative D call: TRBD2 (6 bases). Germline V CDR1 and CDR2: LNHDA, SQIVND (reference sequence). The CDR3 loop spans 14 amino acids. The V end was cut by 6 bases, the J end by 5 bases, with 13 bases between. The CDR3 region has the DNA TGTGCCAGTAGCGGTAGCGGAGGAACCGGGGAGCTGTTTTTT. Amino acid sequence: CASSGSGGTGELFF.

As regards this clone: Other nucleotide sequences in the sample specify the same CDR3. This chain joins TRBV6-2 or TRBV6-3 and TRBJ1-1; possibly TRBD1 for D (5 bases). Trimming stripped 6 bases from V and 7 bases from J, with 9 bases between. Germline V lookup: CDR1 MNHEY, CDR2 SVGEGT. CDR3 length: 11 amino acids. The CDR3 sequence is CASSATVEAFF. The CDR3 DNA follows: TGTGCCAGCAGCGCGACAGTTGAAGCTTTCTTT.

The chain is built from TRBV7-2 and TRBJ2-7; the D gene is possibly TRBD2 (5 bases). The germline V and J ends were trimmed by 5 bases and 2 bases, with 22 bases remaining between them. The CDR3 is made up of 17 amino acids. Germline assignment: CDR1 SGHTA and CDR2 FQGNSA. The CDR3 sequence: CASSPDAVSGYTYEQYF. The CDR3 nucleotides are TGTGCCAGCAGCCCCGATGCGGTAAGCGGTTATACCTACGAGCAGTACTTC.

The V and J genes are TRBV18 and TRBJ1-5; TRBD1 matches at 7 bases. This CDR3 is built from 15 residues. Losses at the gene ends were 3 bases for V and 3 bases for J; bases not matched to a gene: 5. Germline CDR1 KGHSH, CDR2 LQKENI. The CDR3, as DNA: TGTGCCAGCTCACCCTACGGGACAGTCAATCAGCCCCAGCATTTT. Protein product: CASSPYGTVNQPQHF.

The gene calls are TRBV5-1 and TRBJ2-3; the D gene is possibly TRBD1 (5 bases). The germline CDR1 and CDR2 sequences are SGHRS and YFSETQ. The CDR3 runs to 13 residues. Between the trimmed V and J ends, which lost 4 bases and 6 bases, there was a span of 12 bases. The CDR3 nucleotides read TGCGCCAGCAGCCCCCGCTCAGGGGATACGCAGTATTTT. It is translated as CASSPRSGDTQYF.

The V and J genes are TRBV6-2 or TRBV6-3 and TRBJ2-6; weak D call: TRBD1 (5 bases). The CDR3 runs 16 residues. Trimming removed 3 bases at V and 3 bases at J, with 12 bases between. Germline V gene lookup returns CDR1 MNHEY and CDR2 SVGEGT. CDR3 sequence reads: CASSYEVGDGANVLTF. The DNA for the CDR3 is TGTGCCAGCAGTTATGAAGTAGGGGATGGGGCCAACGTCCTGACTTTC.

The chain links TRBV6-1 to TRBJ2-4; 9 nucleotides align to TRBD1. The germline gives CDR1 MNHNS, CDR2 SASEGT. V was pared by 3 bases and J by 0 bases, with 0 bases of the junction left unmatched. The length of the CDR3 is 15 residues. Written as DNA, the CDR3 is TGTGCCAGCAGTGAGACAGGGGGAGCCAAAAACATTCAGTACTTC. This translates into CASSETGGAKNIQYF.

V is TRBV19 and J is TRBJ1-2; TRBD1 matches at 10 bases. CDR1 and CDR2 (germline): LNHDA, SQIVND (reference sequence). CDR3 length equals 16 residues. After removal of 7 bases from V and 5 bases from J, the junction contained 13 bases not matched to a gene. CDR3 nucleotide sequence: TGTGCCAGTACCCCAACCGGGACAGGGGTAGGATATGGCTACACCTTC. Protein sequence: CASTPTGTGVGYGYTF.

The chain carries TRBV12-5 and TRBJ2-1; 11 bases align to TRBD2. The ends lost 3 bases at V and 4 bases at J; junction bases unmatched: 17. In germline, CDR1 is LGHNT, CDR2 FRNRAP. The CDR3 is made up of 20 amino acids. DNA for the CDR3: TGTGCTAGTGGTTTCGAAAGTAGCGGGAGGGTCGACGGGCGGTACAATGAGCAGTTCTTC. Translated, it gives CASGFESSGRVDGRYNEQFF.

The gene calls are TRBV6-4 and TRBJ2-1, with 9 bases lining up with TRBD2. The CDR3 runs 19 residues. The J segment lost 1 base and the V segment lost 0 bases, leaving 10 bases of the junction unmatched. Germline CDR1 is MRHNA and CDR2 is SNTAGT. CDR3 DNA sequence: TGTGCCAGCAGTGACTCGATGTGGCGGGGGGGCCATTCCTACAATGAGCAGTTCTTC. This gives the protein CASSDSMWRGGHSYNEQFF.

This chain uses TRBV14 with TRBJ1-4, with D possibly TRBD1 on 5 matching bases. The CDR3 loop spans 15 amino acids. Germline values: CDR1 SGHDN, CDR2 FVKESK. Trimming took 1 base from V and 4 from J, leaving 10 bases between them. CDR3 DNA: TGTGCCAGCAGCCAAGGCTGGGACTTTAATGAAAAACTGTTTTTT. Protein sequence: CASSQGWDFNEKLFF. Looking up the rest from reference TRBV14 and TRBJ1-4 gives the full variable domain: EAGVTQFPSHSVIEKGQTVTLRCDPISGHDNLYWYRRVMGKEIKFLLHFVKESKQDESGMPNNRFLAERTGGTYSTLKVQPAELEDSGVYFCASSQGWDFNEKLFFGSGTQLSVL.

The V gene is TRBV5-1, the J gene TRBJ2-3; 8 nucleotides agree with TRBD2. Germline CDR1 SGHRS, CDR2 YFSETQ. The junction had 4 bases not matched to a gene; V was cut back by 4 bases and J by 0 bases. The CDR3 totals 15 residues. Written as DNA, the CDR3 is TGCGCCAGCAGCATTAGCGGGAAGAGCACAGATACGCAGTATTTT. This translates into CASSISGKSTDTQYF.

The rearrangement links TRBV18 to TRBJ1-1; D remains unclear. This CDR3 has 13 residues. Germline CDR1 is KGHSH and CDR2 is LQKENI. The V gene lost 8 bases and the J gene lost 1 base, with 11 bases spanning the gap. The CDR3 sequence is CASAPDKNTEAFF. Written as DNA, the CDR3 is TGTGCCAGCGCCCCCGACAAGAACACTGAAGCTTTCTTT.

The chain links TRBV18 to TRBJ2-7; D is ambiguous. This CDR3 is built from 14 residues. CDR1 and CDR2 (germline): KGHSH, LQKENI. V was shortened by 0 bases and J by 2 bases, with 8 bases between the two germline ends. The CDR3: CASSPPNSAYEQYF. The CDR3 nucleotides are TGTGCCAGCTCACCACCGAACAGTGCCTACGAGCAGTACTTC.

This chain connects TRBV4-2 to TRBJ1-5; D is unresolved. The CDR3 length is 12 residues. Germline loops: CDR1 LGHNA, CDR2 YNFKEQ. The germline V and J ends were trimmed by 0 bases and 7 bases, with 4 bases remaining between them. CDR3 loop: CASSQDQQPQHF. CDR3 in DNA: TGTGCCAGCAGCCAAGATCAGCAGCCCCAGCATTTT.

This clone has just a few counts. The CDR3 DNA follows: TGTGCCAGCAGCGTTAATCCGGGGAGGGTTGGCTACACCTTC. This sequence encodes CASSVNPGRVGYTF. V usage is TRBV11-2 and J usage is TRBJ1-2; D remains unclear. Germline V gives CDR1 SGHAT, CDR2 FQNNGV. The length of the CDR3 is 14 residues. The V end lost 5 bases, the J end lost 7 bases, and 17 bases lay between the germline ends.

The genes are TRBV19 and TRBJ1-5, with 9 positions matching TRBD1. V lost 5 bases to trimming and J lost 5 bases; unmatched junction nucleotides: 10. Looked up from germline, CDR1 is LNHDA and CDR2 is SQIVND (reference sequence). CDR3 size: 16 residues. CDR3 sequence reads: CASSRGGQGVDQPQHF. The CDR3 DNA reads as TGTGCCAGTAGTCGCGGGGGACAGGGAGTAGATCAGCCCCAGCATTTT.

This clone was seen a single time. The J gene is TRBJ2-1, the V gene TRBV29-1, with TRBD1 matching 9 bases. The CDR3 has 14 residues. With 3 bases clipped from V and 8 bases from J, the junction kept 8 bases outside the gene matches. Germline V gene lookup returns CDR1 SQVTM and CDR2 ANQGSEA. The CDR3 nucleotides read TGCAGCGTTGATACAGGGGGCGCGGCTGATGAGCAGTTCTTC. It encodes CSVDTGGAADEQFF.

CDR3 bases: TGTGCCAGCAGCTTAGATCCAGGATATGAAGCTTTCTTT. This gives the protein CASSLDPGYEAFF. The chain uses TRBV11-2 and TRBJ1-1; D not resolved. The V end was cut by 0 bases, the J end by 7 bases, with 9 bases between. Looked up from germline, CDR1 is SGHAT and CDR2 is FQNNGV. The CDR3 is made up of 13 amino acids.